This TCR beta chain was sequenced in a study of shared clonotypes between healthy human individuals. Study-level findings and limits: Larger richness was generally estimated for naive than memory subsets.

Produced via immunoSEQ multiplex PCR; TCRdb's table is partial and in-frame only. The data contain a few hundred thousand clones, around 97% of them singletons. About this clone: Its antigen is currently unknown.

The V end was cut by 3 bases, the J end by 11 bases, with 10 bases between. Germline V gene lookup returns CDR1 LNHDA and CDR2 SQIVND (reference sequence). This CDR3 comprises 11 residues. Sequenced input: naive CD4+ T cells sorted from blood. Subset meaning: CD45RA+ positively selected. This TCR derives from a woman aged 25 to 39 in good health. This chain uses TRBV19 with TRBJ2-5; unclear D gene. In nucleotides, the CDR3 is TGTGCCAGTAGTATGGGGTTTGAGCAGTACTTC. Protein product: CASSMGFEQYF. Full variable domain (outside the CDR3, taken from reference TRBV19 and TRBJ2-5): DGGITQSPKYLFRKEGQNVTLSCEQNLNHDAMYWYRQDPGQGLRLIYYSQIVNDFQKGDIAEGYSVSREKKESFPLTVTSAQKNPTAFYLCASSMGFEQYFGPGTRLLVL.